Each of the 13 T cell receptor beta chains below was sequenced from the same sample in a study of blood T cells in healthy people across ages. For the second PCR, which ran for about 7 to 11 cycles, a sample-barcoded 5' primer and a J-beta primer mix were used. In TCRdb, the 5' RACE reads were re-called with MiXCR into one record per CDR3 protein. Seen here are around 1,700,000 distinct CDR3 sequences, 28% observed once, and the top ten hold roughly 8.2%. The sequenced sample consisted of blood. The receptors originated from a woman younger than 45 in good health.

This clonotype was observed many times. The J gene is TRBJ1-4, the V gene TRBV3-1, with 8 bases that match TRBD1. V was clipped by 4 bases and J by 5 bases; unmatched bases: 0. The germline CDR1 and CDR2 sequences are LGHDT and YNNKEL (reference sequence). The CDR3 length is 13 residues. CDR3 bases: TGTGCCAGCAGCCGACAGGGGAATGAAAAACTGTTTTTT. Protein sequence: CASSRQGNEKLFF. Variable domain in full (rest from reference TRBV3-1 and TRBJ1-4): DTAVSQTPKYLVTQMGNDKSIKCEQNLGHDTMYWYKQDSKKFLKIMFSYNNKELIINETVPNRFSPKSPDKAHLNLHINSLELGDSAVYFCASSRQGNEKLFFGSGTQLSVL.

In its sample, this clonotype was seen a few times. A much larger clone is a single base away; this may be a read error. The gene calls are TRBV7-9 and TRBJ2-5; D may match TRBD1 or TRBD2 (5 bases each). Per the germline V gene, CDR1 is SEHNR and CDR2 is FQNEAQ (reference sequence). The germline V and J ends were trimmed by 8 bases and 2 bases, with 6 bases remaining between them. CDR3 length: 11 residues. The CDR3 DNA reads TGTGCCAGCGAGGGGCAAGAGACCCAGTACTTC. It codes for CASEGQETQYF.

The chain is built from TRBV28 and TRBJ1-2, with no clear D. V was shortened by 1 base and J by 4 bases, with 7 bases between the two germline ends. CDR3 length: 13 residues. From germline, CDR1 is MDHEN and CDR2 SYDVKM. In nucleotides, the CDR3 is TGTGCCAGCAGTTTATCCGTTTTCTATGGCTACACCTTC. Encoded protein: CASSLSVFYGYTF.

This clonotype was counted between two and nine times. The chain couples TRBV12-3 or TRBV12-4 to TRBJ2-1; D assignment may be TRBD1 or TRBD2 (5 bases each). V lost 6 bases to trimming and J lost 6 bases, with 15 bases between them. CDR3 length: 14 residues. As DNA, the CDR3 is TGTGCCAGCAGGTCGGGGCTAGTCGGCAATGAGCAGTTCTTC. The encoded protein is CASRSGLVGNEQFF.

This clonotype was counted only a few times. V is TRBV5-1 and J is TRBJ1-4, with TRBD1 matching 8 bases. Germline V CDR1 and CDR2: SGHRS, YFSETQ. The CDR3 consists of 17 residues. Trimming cost V 3 bases and J 4 bases; bases outside gene matches: 11. CDR3 region: CASSSAPGTGINEKLFF. In DNA form, the CDR3 reads TGCGCCAGCAGCTCAGCCCCCGGGACAGGAATTAATGAAAAACTGTTTTTT.

This clonotype was observed a handful of times. This sequence joins TRBV7-3 and TRBJ2-7, with D possibly being TRBD1 (6 bases). This CDR3 comprises 11 residues. Between the trimmed V and J ends, which lost 1 base and 13 bases, there was a span of 11 bases. Germline V gene lookup returns CDR1 SGHTA and CDR2 FQGTGA. CDR3 DNA: TGTGCCAGCAGCTTAAACAGGGTTGGCTACTTC. This codes for CASSLNRVGYF.

This clonotype appeared a single time. The germline gene is not matched at one end of the junction; a read error may be the cause. The rearrangement uses TRBV10-3 and TRBJ1-5; D not resolved. CDR3 length: 14 residues. Germline V gives CDR1 ENHRY, CDR2 SYGVKD. CDR3: CAISGGDPNQPRHF. The DNA for the CDR3 is TGTGCCATCAGTGGCGGGGATCCCAATCAGCCCCGGCATTTT.

The chain's CDR3 is CASSQYQGSNSPLHF. In nucleotides, the CDR3 is TGTGCCAGCAGCCAATACCAGGGGTCCAATTCACCCCTCCACTTT. The chain has TRBV14 and TRBJ1-6, with D perhaps TRBD1 (6 bases). CDR1 SGHDN and CDR2 FVKESK come from the germline V gene. Deletions cut 2 bases from V and 7 bases from J, with 12 bases between. This CDR3 comprises 15 residues. Using reference TRBV14 and TRBJ1-6 for the parts outside the CDR3, the full variable domain is EAGVTQFPSHSVIEKGQTVTLRCDPISGHDNLYWYRRVMGKEIKFLLHFVKESKQDESGMPNNRFLAERTGGTYSTLKVQPAELEDSGVYFCASSQYQGSNSPLHFGNGTRLTVT.

The genes are TRBV12-3 or TRBV12-4 and TRBJ1-3; D unclear. The CDR3 is 11 amino acids. CDR3 coding DNA: TGTGGCGCCCTAGCTGGAAACACCATATATTTT. Translation gives CGALAGNTIYF.

The genes are TRBV29-1 and TRBJ2-5; D tentatively fits TRBD1 or TRBD2 (5 bases each). There are 16 residues in the CDR3. Trimming took 5 bases from V and 1 from J, leaving 20 bases between them. CDR1 SQVTM and CDR2 ANQGSEA come from the germline V gene. Here the CDR3 DNA reads TGCAGCGTTCCTCTCCGGGACCGAATTTTCCAAGAGACCCAGTACTTC. Translating it yields CSVPLRDRIFQETQYF.

This clonotype was picked up one time. Because it lacks the conserved phenylalanine or tryptophan at the end, this CDR3 is likely a read error. The chain is built from TRBV29-1 and TRBJ2-1; D remains ambiguous. The germline V and J ends were trimmed by 3 bases and 0 bases, with 0 bases remaining between them. CDR1 is SQVTM and CDR2 is ANQGSEA in the germline V gene. This CDR3 has 11 amino acids. The CDR3 DNA reads as TGCAGCGTTGACTCCTACAATGAGCAGTTCTGC. Protein: CSVDSYNEQFC.

To note about this clonotype: One end of the junction fails to match germline, which may point to a read error. The rearrangement joins TRBV7-2 to TRBJ2-3, with 11 positions matching TRBD2. The CDR3 length is 16 residues. The V gene's germline CDR1 is SGHTA and CDR2 FQGNSA. The CDR3 nucleotides read TGTGCCAGCAGCCCCCGACTAGCGGGAAACACAGGTACGCAGTATTTT. Translating gives CASSPRLAGNTGTQYF.

This clonotype was counted many times. One junction end disagrees with the germline gene, perhaps due to a read error. The genes are TRBV12-3 or TRBV12-4 and TRBJ2-7; D perhaps matches TRBD2 (6 bases). The CDR3 covers 11 residues. The CDR3 coding sequence is TGTGCCAGCAGCCCCGGAGGGGAGCGGTACTTC. This encodes CASSPGGERYF.